Following are 4 T cell receptor beta chains from one sample sequenced in a study of blood T cell repertoires in COVID-19. Clones were sequenced by immunoSEQ multiplex PCR, and TCRdb holds only the in-frame ones, with some missing. The data hold 410,000 or so clones, with around nine tenths observed a single time. Material: peripheral blood. Receptors were obtained from a woman aged 40 to 49 with COVID-19, enrolled during active disease.

The chain is built from TRBV5-1 and TRBJ2-7; D call uncertain. V was cut by 0 bases and J by 1 base, with 5 bases left in between. The CDR3 is 13 amino acids. Germline CDR1 SGHRS, CDR2 YFSETQ. The chain's CDR3 is CASSLALSYEQYF. As DNA, the CDR3 is TGCGCCAGCAGCTTGGCTCTTTCCTACGAGCAGTACTTC.

The gene calls are TRBV7-9 and TRBJ1-3, with TRBD1 identical over 7 bases. This CDR3 is 16 amino acids long. CDR1 SEHNR and CDR2 FQNEAQ come from the germline V gene (reference sequence). V trimming: 4 bases; J trimming: 0 bases; junction bases outside the gene matches: 6. CDR3: CASSSGQQYSGNTIYF. CDR3 coding DNA: TGTGCCAGCAGCTCGGGACAGCAGTACTCTGGAAACACCATATATTTT.

The sample holds a few counts of this clone. This CDR3 is also generated by other DNA sequences in the sample. The chain recombines TRBV4-3 with TRBJ2-1; 9 bases agree with TRBD2. The germline V gene has CDR1 LGHNA and CDR2 YSLEER. CDR3 length equals 16 residues. CDR3: CPPSHAGGGAGNEQFF. DNA for the CDR3: TGCCCCCCCAGCCACGCGGGCGGGGGGGCGGGCAATGAGCAGTTCTTC.

The chain carries TRBV6-5 and TRBJ2-7, with 7 bases lining up with TRBD1. J lost 3 bases, V lost 6 bases, and 5 bases had no gene match. Germline values: CDR1 MNHEY, CDR2 SVGAGI. The CDR3 length is 13 residues. CDR3 in amino acids: CASRPGTDYEQYF. The CDR3 region has the DNA TGTGCCAGCAGACCCGGGACAGACTACGAGCAGTACTTC.